These T cell receptor beta chains were read from a single sample in a study of technical replicates of blood from several donors. Only in-frame clones appear in the TCRdb table, and some are missing; sequencing was by immunoSEQ multiplex PCR. The sample includes approximately 92,000 clones, 95% of them seen just once. Sequences were obtained from T cells isolated from PBMCs. These receptors came from a human donor in good health. CDR3s include the opening cysteine and the closing phenylalanine or tryptophan. Clone size is shown for a subset of rows, as once, few, many or a class of expanded clone.

J	size	V	CDR3
TRBJ1-4	NA	TRBV4-1	CASSQVLPTGASREYEKLFF
TRBJ1-1	NA	TRBV7-2	CASSATDSYTEAFF
TRBJ2-6	NA	TRBV4-1	CASSQEGLSGANVLTF
TRBJ2-7	once	TRBV6-5	CASRPGVVNEQYF
TRBJ1-1	NA	TRBV6-5	CASSYSGGGSGKAFF
TRBJ2-3	NA	TRBV27	CASSLGGGTDTQYF
TRBJ2-2	NA	TRBV27	CASSKLAGDLSAGELFF
TRBJ2-3	NA	TRBV4-1	CASSQEVSGRTDTQYF
TRBJ1-2	once	TRBV7-9	CASRPQTGHYGYTF
TRBJ2-5	NA	TRBV7-8	CASSLVTPQQGSQYF
TRBJ2-5	NA	TRBV9	CASTRTSGRSQETQYF
TRBJ2-5	NA	TRBV11-3	CASSDQQGVVETQYF
TRBJ2-2	NA	TRBV9	CASTIGGGELFF
TRBJ1-1	NA	TRBV4-1	CASSRTGGGWDTEAFF
TRBJ1-1	NA	TRBV6-4	CASKTQGGNTEAFF
TRBJ2-7	NA	TRBV29-1	CSVEDHTTSGGYEQYF
TRBJ1-1	few	TRBV28	CASRVHGTVFEAFF
TRBJ2-3	NA	TRBV6-4	CASSDRAGGLTDTQYF
TRBJ2-5	NA	TRBV4-1	CASSPGWRGQETQYF
TRBJ1-1	NA	TRBV11-1	CASSLASSSTEAFF
TRBJ1-1	NA	TRBV19	CASSIGHKGTGNLGTEAFF
TRBJ2-1	NA	TRBV9	CASSVEGGGLAGLIGSYNEQFF
TRBJ2-3	NA	TRBV6-1	CASSELSTDTQYF
TRBJ1-6	NA	TRBV5-6	CASSITGLSPLHF
TRBJ1-1	once	TRBV6-6	CASSYGARNTEAFF
TRBJ2-4	NA	TRBV6-1	CAGGGGTLAKNIQYF
TRBJ1-2	NA	TRBV7-9	CASSLGQGDVTNYGYTF
TRBJ2-3	NA	TRBV5-8	CASSFRLSTDTQYF
TRBJ2-7	NA	TRBV2	CASSEAGGSGSSYEQYF
TRBJ2-5	once	TRBV6-6	CASSYAGQGPQTQYF
TRBJ2-5	NA	TRBV5-1	CASSLEAGRETQYF
TRBJ1-2	once	TRBV7-9	CASSQRDSYGYTF